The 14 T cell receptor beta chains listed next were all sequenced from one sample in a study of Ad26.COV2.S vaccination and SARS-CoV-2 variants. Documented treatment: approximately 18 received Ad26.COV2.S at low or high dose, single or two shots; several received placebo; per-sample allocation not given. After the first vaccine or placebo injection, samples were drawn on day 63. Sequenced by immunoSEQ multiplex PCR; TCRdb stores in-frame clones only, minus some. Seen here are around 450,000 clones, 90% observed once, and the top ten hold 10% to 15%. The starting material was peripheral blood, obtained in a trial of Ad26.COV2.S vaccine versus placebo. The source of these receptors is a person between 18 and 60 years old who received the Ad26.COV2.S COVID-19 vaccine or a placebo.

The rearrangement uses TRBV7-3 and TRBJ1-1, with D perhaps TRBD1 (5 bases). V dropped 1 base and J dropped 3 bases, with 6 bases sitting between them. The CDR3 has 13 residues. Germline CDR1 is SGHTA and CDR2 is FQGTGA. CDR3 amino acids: CASSLRGYTEAFF. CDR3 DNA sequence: TGTGCCAGCAGCTTAAGGGGGTACACTGAAGCTTTCTTT.

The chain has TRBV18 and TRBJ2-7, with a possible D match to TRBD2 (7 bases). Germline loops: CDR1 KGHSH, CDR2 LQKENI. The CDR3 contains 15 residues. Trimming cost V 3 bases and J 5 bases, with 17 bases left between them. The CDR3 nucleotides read TGTGCCAGCTCACCTAGGGGGGGATCTATAGACGAGCAGTACTTC. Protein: CASSPRGGSIDEQYF.

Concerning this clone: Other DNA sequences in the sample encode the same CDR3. The DNA of the CDR3 is TGTGCCAGCAGTTACTCCAGGGGCAGTAATTCACCCCTCCACTTT. This sequence encodes CASSYSRGSNSPLHF. The chain recombines TRBV6-5 with TRBJ1-6; TRBD1 is a possible D gene (6 bases). V lost 0 bases and J 6 bases, leaving 9 bases between the germline ends. The CDR3 sequence is 15 residues long. Germline CDR1 is MNHEY and CDR2 is SVGAGI.

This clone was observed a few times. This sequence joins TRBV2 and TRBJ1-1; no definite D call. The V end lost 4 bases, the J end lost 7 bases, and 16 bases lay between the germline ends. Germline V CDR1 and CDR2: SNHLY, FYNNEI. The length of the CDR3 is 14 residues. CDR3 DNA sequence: TGTGCCAGCAGTGGAGGGAGGAACACGTATGAAGCTTTCTTT. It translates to CASSGGRNTYEAFF. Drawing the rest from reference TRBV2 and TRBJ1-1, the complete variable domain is EPEVTQTPSHQVTQMGQEVILRCVPISNHLYFYWYRQILGQKVEFLVSFYNNEISEKSEIFDDQFSVERPDGSNFTLKIRSTKLEDSAMYFCASSGGRNTYEAFFGQGTRLTVV.

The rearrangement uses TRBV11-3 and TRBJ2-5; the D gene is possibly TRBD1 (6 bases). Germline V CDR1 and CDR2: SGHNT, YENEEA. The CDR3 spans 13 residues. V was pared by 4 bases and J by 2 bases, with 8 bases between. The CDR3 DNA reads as TGTGCCAGCAGCTCAGGGGTACAAGAGACCCAGTACTTC. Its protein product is CASSSGVQETQYF.

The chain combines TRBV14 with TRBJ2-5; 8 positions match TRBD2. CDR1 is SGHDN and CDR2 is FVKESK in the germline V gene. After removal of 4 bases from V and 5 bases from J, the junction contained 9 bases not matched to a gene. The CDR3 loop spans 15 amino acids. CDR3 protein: CASSRAGGSGETQYF. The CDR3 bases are TGTGCCAGCAGCCGGGCGGGAGGATCGGGGGAGACCCAGTACTTC. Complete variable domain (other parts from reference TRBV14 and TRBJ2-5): EAGVTQFPSHSVIEKGQTVTLRCDPISGHDNLYWYRRVMGKEIKFLLHFVKESKQDESGMPNNRFLAERTGGTYSTLKVQPAELEDSGVYFCASSRAGGSGETQYFGPGTRLLVL.

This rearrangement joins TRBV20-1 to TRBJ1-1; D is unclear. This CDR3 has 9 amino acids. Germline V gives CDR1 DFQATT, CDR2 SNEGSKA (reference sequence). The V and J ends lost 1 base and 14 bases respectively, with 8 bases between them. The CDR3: CSARGDSFF. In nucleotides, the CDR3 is TGCAGTGCTAGAGGTGATTCATTCTTT.

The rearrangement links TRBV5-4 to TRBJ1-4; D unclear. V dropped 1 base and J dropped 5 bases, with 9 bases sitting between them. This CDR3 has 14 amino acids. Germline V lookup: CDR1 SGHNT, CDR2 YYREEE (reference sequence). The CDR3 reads CASSLQMTNEKLFF. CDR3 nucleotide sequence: TGTGCCAGCAGCTTGCAAATGACGAATGAAAAACTGTTTTTT.

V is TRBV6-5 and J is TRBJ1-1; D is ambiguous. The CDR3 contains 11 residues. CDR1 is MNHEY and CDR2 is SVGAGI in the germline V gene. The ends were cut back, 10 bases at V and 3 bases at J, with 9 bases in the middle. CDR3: CATQRDTEAFF. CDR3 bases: TGTGCCACCCAACGAGACACTGAAGCTTTCTTT.

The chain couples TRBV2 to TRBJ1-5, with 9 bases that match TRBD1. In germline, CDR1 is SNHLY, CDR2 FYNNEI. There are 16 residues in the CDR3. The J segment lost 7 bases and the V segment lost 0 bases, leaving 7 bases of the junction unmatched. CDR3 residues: CASSEALGTGSQPQHF. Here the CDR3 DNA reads TGTGCCAGCAGTGAAGCGCTAGGGACAGGGAGCCAGCCCCAGCATTTT.

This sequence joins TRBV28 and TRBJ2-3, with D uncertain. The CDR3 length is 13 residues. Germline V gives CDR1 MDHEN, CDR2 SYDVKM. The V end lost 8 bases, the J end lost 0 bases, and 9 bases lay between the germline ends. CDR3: CASHETSTDTQYF. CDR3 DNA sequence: TGTGCCAGCCATGAAACTAGCACAGATACGCAGTATTTT.

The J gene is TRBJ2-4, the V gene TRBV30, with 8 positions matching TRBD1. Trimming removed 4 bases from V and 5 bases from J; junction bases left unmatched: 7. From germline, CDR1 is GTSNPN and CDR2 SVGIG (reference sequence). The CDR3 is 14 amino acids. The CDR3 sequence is CAWNLLGQENIQYF. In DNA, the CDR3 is TGTGCCTGGAACCTTTTGGGACAGGAAAACATTCAGTACTTC. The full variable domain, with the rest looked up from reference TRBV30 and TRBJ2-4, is SQTIHQWPATLVQPVGSPLSLECTVEGTSNPNLYWYRQAAGRGLQLLFYSVGIGQISSEVPQNLSASRPQDRQFILSSKKLLLSDSGFYLCAWNLLGQENIQYFGAGTRLSVL.

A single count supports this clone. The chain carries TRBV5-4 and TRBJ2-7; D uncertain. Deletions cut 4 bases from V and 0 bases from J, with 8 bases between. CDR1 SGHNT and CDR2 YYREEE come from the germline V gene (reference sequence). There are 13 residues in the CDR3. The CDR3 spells CASSHTSSYEQYF. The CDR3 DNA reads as TGTGCCAGCAGCCACACGAGCTCCTACGAGCAGTACTTC. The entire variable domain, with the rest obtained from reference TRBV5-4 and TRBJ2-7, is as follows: ETGVTQSPTHLIKTRGQQVTLRCSSQSGHNTVSWYQQALGQGPQFIFQYYREEENGRGNFPPRFSGLQFPNYSSELNVNALELDDSALYLCASSHTSSYEQYFGPGTRLTVT.

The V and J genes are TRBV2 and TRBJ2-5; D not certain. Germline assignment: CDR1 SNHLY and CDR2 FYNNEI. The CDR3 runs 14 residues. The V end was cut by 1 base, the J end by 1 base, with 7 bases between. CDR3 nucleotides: TGTGCCAGCAGTGAAGGGCAGACCCAAGAGACCCAGTACTTC. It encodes CASSEGQTQETQYF.